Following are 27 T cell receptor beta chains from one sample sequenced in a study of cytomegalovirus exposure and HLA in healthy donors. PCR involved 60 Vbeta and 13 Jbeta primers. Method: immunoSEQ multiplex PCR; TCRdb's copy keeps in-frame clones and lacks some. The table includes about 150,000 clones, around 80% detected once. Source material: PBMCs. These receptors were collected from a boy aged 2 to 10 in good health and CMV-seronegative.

The CDR3 DNA reads as TGTGCCAGCAGTGAATCAGGGGATCCAGATACGCAGTATTTT. The encoded protein is CASSESGDPDTQYF. V usage is TRBV6-4 and J usage is TRBJ2-3; D is possibly TRBD1 (6 bases). Germline CDR1 MRHNA, CDR2 SNTAGT. There are 14 residues in the CDR3. V shed 3 bases and J shed 4 bases, with 11 bases lying between them.

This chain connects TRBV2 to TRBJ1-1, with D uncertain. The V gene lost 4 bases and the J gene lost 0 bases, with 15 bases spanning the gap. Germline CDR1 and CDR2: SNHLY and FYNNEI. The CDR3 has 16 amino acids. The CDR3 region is CASSVLSVPMNTEAFF. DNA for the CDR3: TGTGCCAGCAGTGTTTTGTCGGTGCCTATGAACACTGAAGCTTTCTTT.

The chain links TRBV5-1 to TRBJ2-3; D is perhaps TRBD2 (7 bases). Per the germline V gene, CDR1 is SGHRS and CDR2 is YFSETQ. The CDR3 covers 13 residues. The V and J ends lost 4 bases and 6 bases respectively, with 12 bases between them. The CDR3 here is CASSRGGEDTQYF. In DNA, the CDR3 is TGCGCCAGCAGCCGAGGGGGGGAGGATACGCAGTATTTT.

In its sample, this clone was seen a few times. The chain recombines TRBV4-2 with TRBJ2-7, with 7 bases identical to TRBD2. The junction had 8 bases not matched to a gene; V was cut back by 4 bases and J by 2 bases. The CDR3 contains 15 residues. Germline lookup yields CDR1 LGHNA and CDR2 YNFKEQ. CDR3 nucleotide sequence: TGTGCCAGCAGCCTCGGAACTAGCGAGACCTACGAGCAGTACTTC. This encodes CASSLGTSETYEQYF.

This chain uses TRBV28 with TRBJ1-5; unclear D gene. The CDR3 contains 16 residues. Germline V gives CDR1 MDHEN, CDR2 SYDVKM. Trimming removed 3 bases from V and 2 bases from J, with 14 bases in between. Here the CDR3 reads CASSLFGWSGNQPQHF. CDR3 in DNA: TGTGCCAGCAGTTTGTTTGGGTGGAGCGGCAATCAGCCCCAGCATTTT.

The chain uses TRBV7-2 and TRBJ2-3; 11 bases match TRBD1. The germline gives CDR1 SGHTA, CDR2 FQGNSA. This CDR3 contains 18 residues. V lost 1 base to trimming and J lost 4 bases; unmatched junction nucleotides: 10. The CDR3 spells CASSLGFGQGAWADTQYF. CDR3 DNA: TGTGCCAGCAGCTTAGGGTTTGGACAGGGGGCTTGGGCAGATACGCAGTATTTT.

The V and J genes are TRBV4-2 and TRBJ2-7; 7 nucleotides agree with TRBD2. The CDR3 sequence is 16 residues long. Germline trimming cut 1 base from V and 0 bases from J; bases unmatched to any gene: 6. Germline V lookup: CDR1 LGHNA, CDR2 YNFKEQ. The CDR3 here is CASSQVTSGISYEQYF. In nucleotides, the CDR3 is TGTGCCAGCAGCCAAGTAACGAGCGGGATCTCCTACGAGCAGTACTTC.

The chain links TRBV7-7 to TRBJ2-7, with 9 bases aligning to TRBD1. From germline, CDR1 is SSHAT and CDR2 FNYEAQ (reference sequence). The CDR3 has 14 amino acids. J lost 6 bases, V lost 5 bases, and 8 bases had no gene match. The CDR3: CASSPLGTGTEQYF. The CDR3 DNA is TGTGCCAGCAGCCCCTTGGGGACAGGGACCGAGCAGTACTTC.

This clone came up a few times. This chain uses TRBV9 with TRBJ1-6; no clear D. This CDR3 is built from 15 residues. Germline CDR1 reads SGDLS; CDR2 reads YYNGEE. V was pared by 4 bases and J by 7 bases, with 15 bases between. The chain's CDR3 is CASSPESTANSPLHF. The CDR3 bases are TGTGCCAGCAGCCCCGAGAGTACAGCCAATTCACCCCTCCACTTT.

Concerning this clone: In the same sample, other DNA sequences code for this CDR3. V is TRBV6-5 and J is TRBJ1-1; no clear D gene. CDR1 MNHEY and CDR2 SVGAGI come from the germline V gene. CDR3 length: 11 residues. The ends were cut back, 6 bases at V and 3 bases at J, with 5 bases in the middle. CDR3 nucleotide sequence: TGTGCCAGCAGGCGGGACACTGAAGCTTTCTTT. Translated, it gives CASRRDTEAFF.

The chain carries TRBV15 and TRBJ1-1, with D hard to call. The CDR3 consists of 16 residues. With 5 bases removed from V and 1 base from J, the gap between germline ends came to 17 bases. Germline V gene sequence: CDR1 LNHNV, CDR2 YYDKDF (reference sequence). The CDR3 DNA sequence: TGTGCCACCAGCCCCCCGGGTAGTAGAGCGAACACTGAAGCTTTCTTT. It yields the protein CATSPPGSRANTEAFF.

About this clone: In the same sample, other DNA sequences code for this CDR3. For the CDR3, the DNA is TGTGCCAGTATCATGGATTCGACAGGGGCCACCTTTAATGAAAAACTGTTTTTT. It encodes CASIMDSTGATFNEKLFF. The chain employs TRBV19 and TRBJ1-4; 8 nucleotides align to TRBD1. The CDR3 totals 18 residues. With 7 bases clipped from V and 4 bases from J, the junction kept 17 bases outside the gene matches. Looked up from germline, CDR1 is LNHDA and CDR2 is SQIVND (reference sequence).

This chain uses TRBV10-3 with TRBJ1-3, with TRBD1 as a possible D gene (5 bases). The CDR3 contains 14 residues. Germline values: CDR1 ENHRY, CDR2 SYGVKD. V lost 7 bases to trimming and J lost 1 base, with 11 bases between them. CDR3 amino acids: CAITKQGSGNTIYF. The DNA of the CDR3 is TGTGCCATCACTAAGCAGGGTTCTGGAAACACCATATATTTT.

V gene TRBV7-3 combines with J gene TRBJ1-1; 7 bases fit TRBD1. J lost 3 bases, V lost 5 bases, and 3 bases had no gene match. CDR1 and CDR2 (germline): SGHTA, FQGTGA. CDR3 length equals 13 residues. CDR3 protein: CASSVQGHTEAFF. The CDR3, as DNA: TGTGCCAGCAGCGTACAGGGGCACACTGAAGCTTTCTTT.

The CDR3 DNA sequence: TGTGCCATCAGTATTTCGTCCGATCAGCCCCAGCATTTT. Translation: CAISISSDQPQHF. The V and J genes are TRBV10-3 and TRBJ1-5; the D is unclear. CDR3 length: 13 amino acids. Germline loops: CDR1 ENHRY, CDR2 SYGVKD. Trimming removed 5 bases at V and 5 bases at J, with 10 bases between.

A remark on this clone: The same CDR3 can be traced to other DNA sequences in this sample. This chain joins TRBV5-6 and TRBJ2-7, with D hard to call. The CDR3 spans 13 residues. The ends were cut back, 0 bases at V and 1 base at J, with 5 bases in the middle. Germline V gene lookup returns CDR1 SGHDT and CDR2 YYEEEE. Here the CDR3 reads CASSLGQSYEQYF. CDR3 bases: TGTGCCAGCAGCTTGGGACAATCCTACGAGCAGTACTTC.

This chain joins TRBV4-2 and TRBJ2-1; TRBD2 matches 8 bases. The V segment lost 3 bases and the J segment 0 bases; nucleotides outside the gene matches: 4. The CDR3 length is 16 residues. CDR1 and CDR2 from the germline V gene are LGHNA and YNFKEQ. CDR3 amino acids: CASSQTTSGSYNEQFF. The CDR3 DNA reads TGTGCCAGCAGCCAGACTACTAGCGGCTCCTACAATGAGCAGTTCTTC.

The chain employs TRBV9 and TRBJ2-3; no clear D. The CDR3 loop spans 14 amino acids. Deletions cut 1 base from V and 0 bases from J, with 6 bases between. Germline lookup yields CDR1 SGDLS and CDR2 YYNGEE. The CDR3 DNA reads TGTGCCAGCAGCGTACGCGAGAGCACAGATACGCAGTATTTT. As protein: CASSVRESTDTQYF.

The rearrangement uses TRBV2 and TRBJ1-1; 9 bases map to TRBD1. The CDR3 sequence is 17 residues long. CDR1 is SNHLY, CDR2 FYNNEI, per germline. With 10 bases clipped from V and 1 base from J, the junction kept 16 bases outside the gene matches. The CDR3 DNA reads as TGTGCCAAACGGGTCAGAGGGACAGGGAATCCGAACACTGAAGCTTTCTTT. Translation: CAKRVRGTGNPNTEAFF.

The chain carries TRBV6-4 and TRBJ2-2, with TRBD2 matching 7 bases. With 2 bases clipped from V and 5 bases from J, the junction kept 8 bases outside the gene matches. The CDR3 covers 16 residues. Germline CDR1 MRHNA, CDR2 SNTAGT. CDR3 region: CASSDPVTGGTGELFF. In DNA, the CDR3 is TGTGCCAGCAGTGACCCCGTTACGGGGGGAACCGGGGAGCTGTTTTTT.

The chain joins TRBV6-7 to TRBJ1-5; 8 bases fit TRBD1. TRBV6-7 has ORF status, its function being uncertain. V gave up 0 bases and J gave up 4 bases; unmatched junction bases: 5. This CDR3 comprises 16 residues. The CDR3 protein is CASSYSQQGANQPQHF. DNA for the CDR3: TGTGCCAGCAGTTACTCTCAGCAGGGGGCTAATCAGCCCCAGCATTTT.

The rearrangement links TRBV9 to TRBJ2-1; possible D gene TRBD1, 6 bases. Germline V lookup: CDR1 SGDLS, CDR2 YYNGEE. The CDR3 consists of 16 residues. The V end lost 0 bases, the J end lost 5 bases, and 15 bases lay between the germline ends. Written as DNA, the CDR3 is TGTGCCAGCAGCGTAGCAGGGGTCCGGGACCACAATGAGCAGTTCTTC. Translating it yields CASSVAGVRDHNEQFF.

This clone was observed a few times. The CDR3 loop is CASSLSKRNTEAFF. The CDR3 region has the DNA TGTGCCAGCAGTTTATCAAAGCGGAACACTGAAGCTTTCTTT. The gene calls are TRBV27 and TRBJ1-1; D is unclear. The V gene lost 0 bases and the J gene lost 1 base, with 6 bases spanning the gap. The CDR3 is made up of 14 amino acids. The V gene's germline CDR1 is MNHEY and CDR2 SMNVEV (reference sequence).

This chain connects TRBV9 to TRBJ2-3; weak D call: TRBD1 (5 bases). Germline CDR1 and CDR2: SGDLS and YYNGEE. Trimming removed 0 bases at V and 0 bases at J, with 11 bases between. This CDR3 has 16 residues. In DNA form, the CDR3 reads TGTGCCAGCAGCGTAGCTAGGGGATGGAGCACAGATACGCAGTATTTT. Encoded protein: CASSVARGWSTDTQYF.

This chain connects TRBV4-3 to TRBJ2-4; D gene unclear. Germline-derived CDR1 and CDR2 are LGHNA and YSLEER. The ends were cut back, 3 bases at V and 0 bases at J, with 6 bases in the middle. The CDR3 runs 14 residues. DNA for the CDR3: TGCGCCAGCAGCCAGCGAGTAGCCAAAAACATTCAGTACTTC. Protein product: CASSQRVAKNIQYF.

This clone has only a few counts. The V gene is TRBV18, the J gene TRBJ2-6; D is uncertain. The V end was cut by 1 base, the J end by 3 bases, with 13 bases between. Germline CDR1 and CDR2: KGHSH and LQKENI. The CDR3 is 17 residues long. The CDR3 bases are TGTGCCAGCTCACCACTAGCACACAAGTTTGGGGCCAACGTCCTGACTTTC. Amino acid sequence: CASSPLAHKFGANVLTF.

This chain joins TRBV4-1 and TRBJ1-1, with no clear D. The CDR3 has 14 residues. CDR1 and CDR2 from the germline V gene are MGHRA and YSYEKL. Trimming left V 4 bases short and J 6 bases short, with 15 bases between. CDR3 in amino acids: CASSRMSPRAEAFF. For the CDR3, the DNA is TGCGCCAGCAGCCGAATGTCCCCGCGCGCTGAAGCTTTCTTT.